This T cell receptor beta chain appears in the sequencing data of a study of CD8+CD57+ T cells in acquired aplastic anemia. CDR3 and TCR beta VDJ profiling relied on genomic DNA as the template. TCRdb ran MiXCR on the reads and lists one entry per CDR3 protein. The sample carries 150,000 or so distinct CDR3 sequences, more than 45% recorded once. By flow cytometry, patients selected for sequencing had shown an expansion of CD8+CD57+ cells. The CDR3 loop spans 11 amino acids. V lost 2 bases and J 3 bases, leaving 4 bases between the germline ends. The germline CDR1 and CDR2 sequences are SQVTM and ANQGSEA.

The receptor was derived from a human donor with aplastic anemia. The V and J genes are TRBV29-1 and TRBJ1-2; D not certain. The sequencing sample was made of sorted CD4+, CD8+, or CD8+CD57+ T cells (not recorded which) from PBMCs. CDR3 sequence: CSVETDYGYTF. The CDR3 DNA is TGCAGCGTTGAAACGGACTATGGCTACACCTTC. The variable domain in full, with the rest retrieved from reference TRBV29-1 and TRBJ1-2, is SAVISQKPSRDICQRGTSLTIQCQVDSQVTMMFWYRQQPGQSLTLIATANQGSEATYESGFVIDKFPISRPNLTFSTLTVSNMSPEDSSIYLCSVETDYGYTFGSGTRLTVV.